Many counts were recorded for the clone carrying this T cell receptor beta chain. Its antigen is not known. Deletions cut 5 bases from V and 8 bases from J, with 20 bases between. The germline V gene encodes CDR1 SGHTA and CDR2 FQGNSA. The CDR3 is 15 amino acids. This entry belongs to a study of T cell repertoires in cytomegalovirus infection. Study-wide results and limits: Predominance within the ex vivo response was attributable to HLA-C-restricted CMV-specific TCR beta clonotypes.

TCRdb called the reads again in MiXCR, with one record for every CDR3 protein. The data contain 200,000 to 300,000 distinct CDR3 sequences, roughly 9% of them singletons. Sequences were obtained from PBMCs. This clonotype was obtained from a human donor in good health (CMV status not recorded). Some clones in this sample may be carry-over from other donors' samples. This chain uses TRBV7-2 with TRBJ2-3, with TRBD1 as a possible D gene (7 bases). CDR3 in amino acids: CASSVEGAKDSTQYF. DNA of the CDR3: TGTGCCAGCAGCGTGGAGGGGGCGAAGGACAGTACGCAGTATTTT.